A selection of T cell receptor beta chains follows, all from one sample in a study of spatial heterogeneity in lung cancer. TCRdb passed the 5' RACE reads through MiXCR, listing each CDR3 protein once. Of roughly 80,000 distinct CDR3 sequences in the sample, 7.5% to 9.5% were seen once. The source was PBMCs, collected at surgery. These receptors were taken from a male donor with early-stage non-small cell lung cancer. CDR3s include the opening cysteine and the closing phenylalanine or tryptophan. The D gene is left open where the match is weak. Size values are once, few and many counts, or a class for expanded clones, and some rows have none.

j_gene: TRBJ2-7
abundance: many
d_gene: .
v_gene: TRBV10-3
CDR3nt: TGTGCCATCAGCGGGGTACAGAGGGGGCAGTACTTC
CDR3aa: CAISGVQRGQYF

j_gene: TRBJ2-7
abundance: .
d_gene: .
v_gene: TRBV9
CDR3nt: TGTGCCAGCAGCCCTAACCCATATCGGCACGAGCAGTACTTC
CDR3aa: CASSPNPYRHEQYF

j_gene: TRBJ2-7
abundance: many
d_gene: TRBD2
v_gene: TRBV4-2
CDR3nt: TGTGCCAGCAGCCAAGAGGGGACTAGCTCCTACGAGCAGTACTTC
CDR3aa: CASSQEGTSSYEQYF

j_gene: TRBJ1-5
abundance: few
d_gene: .
v_gene: TRBV7-2
CDR3nt: TGTGCCAGCAGCCCTATCGACACCAATCAGCCCCAGCATTTT
CDR3aa: CASSPIDTNQPQHF

j_gene: TRBJ1-5
abundance: many
d_gene: .
v_gene: TRBV23-1
CDR3nt: TGCGCCAGCAGTCAATCGTGGAATCACGGGGAACCCCAGCATTTT
CDR3aa: CASSQSWNHGEPQHF

j_gene: TRBJ2-1
abundance: many
d_gene: TRBD1
v_gene: TRBV5-1
CDR3nt: TGCGCCAGCAGCTTTAGCACAGGGGGATCAAATGAGCAGTTCTTC
CDR3aa: CASSFSTGGSNEQFF

j_gene: TRBJ2-7
abundance: few
d_gene: TRBD1
v_gene: TRBV19
CDR3nt: TGTGCCAGTAGTATCTCCGGGACAGGGACCTACGAGCAGTACTTC
CDR3aa: CASSISGTGTYEQYF

j_gene: TRBJ2-1
abundance: many
d_gene: TRBD2
v_gene: TRBV19
CDR3nt: TGTGCCAGTAGTATAGCCCCCTGGGCTAGCGGGAGAGGGGGAAATGAGCAGTTCTTC
CDR3aa: CASSIAPWASGRGGNEQFF

j_gene: TRBJ2-1
abundance: many
d_gene: .
v_gene: TRBV29-1
CDR3nt: TGCAGCGTTAGGGGGGACAGACGGAGCAATGAGCAGTTCTTC
CDR3aa: CSVRGDRRSNEQFF

j_gene: TRBJ2-2
abundance: medium-sized
d_gene: .
v_gene: TRBV27
CDR3nt: TGTGCCAGCACAGGGCATAACACCGGGGAGCTGTTTTTT
CDR3aa: CASTGHNTGELFF

j_gene: TRBJ1-6
abundance: few
d_gene: .
v_gene: TRBV18
CDR3nt: TGTGCCAGCTCACCCTGGGAAGGCAATTCACCCCTCCACTTT
CDR3aa: CASSPWEGNSPLHF

j_gene: TRBJ2-7
abundance: many
d_gene: .
v_gene: TRBV4-1
CDR3nt: TGCGCCAGCAGCCAGGGAAGGGGGGCAGGGCGAGAGCAGTACTTC
CDR3aa: CASSQGRGAGREQYF

j_gene: TRBJ2-2
abundance: few
d_gene: .
v_gene: TRBV7-9
CDR3nt: TGTGCCAGCAGCCCGCGACTTCACACCGGGGAGCTGTTTTTT
CDR3aa: CASSPRLHTGELFF

j_gene: TRBJ2-2
abundance: medium-sized
d_gene: .
v_gene: TRBV29-1
CDR3nt: TGCAGCGTTTATGGGGGAAGGGCCGGGGAGCTGTTTTTT
CDR3aa: CSVYGGRAGELFF

j_gene: TRBJ2-7
abundance: many
d_gene: TRBD1
v_gene: TRBV10-3
CDR3nt: TGTGCCATCAACCGCGGACAGGGATCTGACGAGCAGTACTTC
CDR3aa: CAINRGQGSDEQYF

j_gene: TRBJ1-3
abundance: many
d_gene: .
v_gene: TRBV10-3
CDR3nt: TGTGCCATCAGTGCAACTAAGGACATAGCCGGGACATATTTTGGAAACACCATATATTTT
CDR3aa: CAISATKDIAGTYFGNTIYF

j_gene: TRBJ2-7
abundance: .
d_gene: TRBD2
v_gene: TRBV5-1
CDR3nt: TGCGCCAGCAGCTTGGGGCTAGCGGGTAACTACGAGCAGTACTTC
CDR3aa: CASSLGLAGNYEQYF

j_gene: TRBJ1-1
abundance: few
d_gene: TRBD1
v_gene: TRBV5-4
CDR3nt: TGTGCCAGCAGCTTCCCGGGACAGGGGGGAAAGAATGAAGCTTTCTTT
CDR3aa: CASSFPGQGGKNEAFF

j_gene: TRBJ2-5
abundance: few
d_gene: .
v_gene: TRBV6-2/TRBV6-3
CDR3nt: TGTGCCAGCAGCCCGCGCATAGCCCAAGAGACCCAGTACTTC
CDR3aa: CASSPRIAQETQYF

j_gene: TRBJ2-5
abundance: many
d_gene: TRBD2
v_gene: TRBV5-4
CDR3nt: TGTGCCAGCAGCTCTCCGGGACTAGCCAGAGAGACCCAGTACTTC
CDR3aa: CASSSPGLARETQYF

j_gene: TRBJ2-1
abundance: many
d_gene: TRBD1
v_gene: TRBV7-3
CDR3nt: TGTGCCAGCAGCCCTATCCTCGGACAGGGTAGCAATGAGCAGTTCTTC
CDR3aa: CASSPILGQGSNEQFF

j_gene: TRBJ2-1
abundance: few
d_gene: .
v_gene: TRBV10-3
CDR3nt: TGTGCCATCAGTGACGACAGGACCAATGAGCAGTTCTTC
CDR3aa: CAISDDRTNEQFF

j_gene: TRBJ1-1
abundance: .
d_gene: .
v_gene: TRBV18
CDR3nt: TGTGCCAGCTCACCGATTTCCGGGCAAACGAACACTGAAGCTTTCTTT
CDR3aa: CASSPISGQTNTEAFF

j_gene: TRBJ2-7
abundance: many
d_gene: TRBD1
v_gene: TRBV5-1
CDR3nt: TGCGCCAGCACCCTCGCGTCCCGGGGACAGGGGATACACGAGCAGTACTTC
CDR3aa: CASTLASRGQGIHEQYF

j_gene: TRBJ2-4
abundance: medium-sized
d_gene: .
v_gene: TRBV4-1
CDR3nt: TGCGCCAGCAGCTCACTGACAGGAGAAAACATTCAGTACTTC
CDR3aa: CASSSLTGENIQYF

j_gene: TRBJ2-7
abundance: many
d_gene: TRBD1
v_gene: TRBV6-6
CDR3nt: TGTGCCAGCAGTGAATCGGGACAGTTCTACGAGCAGTACTTC
CDR3aa: CASSESGQFYEQYF

j_gene: TRBJ2-1
abundance: many
d_gene: .
v_gene: TRBV11-2
CDR3nt: TGTGCCAGCAGCCCACTCGATCGGGGCTACAATGAGCAGTTCTTC
CDR3aa: CASSPLDRGYNEQFF

j_gene: TRBJ1-1
abundance: many
d_gene: TRBD1
v_gene: TRBV5-1
CDR3nt: TGCGCCAGCAGCGGACAGGGGGGAGACACTGAAGCTTTCTTT
CDR3aa: CASSGQGGDTEAFF

j_gene: TRBJ2-7
abundance: many
d_gene: TRBD2
v_gene: TRBV19
CDR3nt: TGTGCCAGTTCCCGTTGGGGTAGCGGGGCCTACGAGCAGTACTTC
CDR3aa: CASSRWGSGAYEQYF

j_gene: TRBJ2-2
abundance: many
d_gene: .
v_gene: TRBV7-2
CDR3nt: TGTGCCAGCAGCTTCCGGACGGTCACCGGGGAGCTGTTTTTT
CDR3aa: CASSFRTVTGELFF

j_gene: TRBJ2-1
abundance: .
d_gene: TRBD1
v_gene: TRBV6-6
CDR3nt: TGTGCCAGCAGTTACTATCAGGGGGTAGGTGAGCAGTTCTTC
CDR3aa: CASSYYQGVGEQFF

j_gene: TRBJ1-1
abundance: many
d_gene: .
v_gene: TRBV2
CDR3nt: TGTGCCAGCAGCGTTCAGTTGGGGATCGGGTCGAATGAAGCTTTCTTT
CDR3aa: CASSVQLGIGSNEAFF

j_gene: TRBJ2-2
abundance: .
d_gene: .
v_gene: TRBV11-3
CDR3nt: TGTGCCAGCAGCCCCAGGGAGACCGGGGAGCTGTTTTTT
CDR3aa: CASSPRETGELFF

j_gene: TRBJ2-3
abundance: .
d_gene: TRBD1
v_gene: TRBV6-5
CDR3nt: TGTGCCAGCAGTTACCTCAAAGGGACAGGGATGTTGGATACGCAGTATTTT
CDR3aa: CASSYLKGTGMLDTQYF

j_gene: TRBJ2-1
abundance: many
d_gene: TRBD2
v_gene: TRBV4-2
CDR3nt: TGTGCCAGCAGCCAAGCCCGGACTAGCGTTTACAATGAGCAGTTCTTC
CDR3aa: CASSQARTSVYNEQFF

j_gene: TRBJ2-3
abundance: .
d_gene: TRBD2
v_gene: TRBV20-1
CDR3nt: TGCAGTGCTAGAGATTCCACGGGAGGGCCCGGAGATACGCAGTATTTT
CDR3aa: CSARDSTGGPGDTQYF

j_gene: TRBJ2-3
abundance: .
d_gene: .
v_gene: TRBV29-1
CDR3nt: TGCAGCGTGGAGACAGGAGGCACAGATACGCAGTATTTT
CDR3aa: CSVETGGTDTQYF

j_gene: TRBJ2-7
abundance: .
d_gene: .
v_gene: TRBV30
CDR3nt: TGTGCCTGGAACAGGGAAACCTACGAGCAGTACTTC
CDR3aa: CAWNRETYEQYF

j_gene: TRBJ2-3
abundance: many
d_gene: .
v_gene: TRBV5-4
CDR3nt: TGTGCCAGCAGCTGGGCAGATACGCAGTATTTT
CDR3aa: CASSWADTQYF

j_gene: TRBJ2-5
abundance: few
d_gene: TRBD2
v_gene: TRBV12-5
CDR3nt: TGTGCTAGTGGAAGGGAGGGAGAGACCCAGTACTTC
CDR3aa: CASGREGETQYF